A single sample gave rise to the 30 T cell receptor beta chains below, sequenced in a study of T cells of healthy individuals. TCRdb passed the 5' RACE reads through MiXCR, listing each CDR3 protein once. The data show 90,000 to 100,000 distinct CDR3 sequences, approximately 15% seen once. Every receptor here comes from a human donor in good health.

V gene TRBV20-1 combines with J gene TRBJ2-7, with TRBD2 matching over 10 bases. V shed 6 bases, J shed 0 bases, and the junction held 5 bases outside the gene matches. CDR3 length equals 14 residues. Germline loops: CDR1 DFQATT, CDR2 SNEGSKA (reference sequence). The CDR3 coding sequence is TGCAGTGCGATAAAGCGGGGGGGCTCCTACGAGCAGTACTTC. Amino acid sequence: CSAIKRGGSYEQYF.

The chain combines TRBV15 with TRBJ2-2; no clear D gene. From germline, CDR1 is LNHNV and CDR2 YYDKDF (reference sequence). The V and J ends lost 1 base and 2 bases respectively, with 2 bases between them. This CDR3 is 13 amino acids long. CDR3 nucleotides: TGTGCCACCAGCAGAGTCAACACCGGGGAGCTGTTTTTT. This codes for CATSRVNTGELFF.

The sample holds a few counts of this clonotype. The chain combines TRBV7-9 with TRBJ1-5, with D unresolved. This CDR3 contains 12 residues. Germline V CDR1 and CDR2: SEHNR, FQNEAQ (reference sequence). Trimming left V 0 bases short and J 7 bases short, with 4 bases between. The CDR3 DNA is TGTGCCAGCAGCTTAGCGTCACAGCCCCAGCATTTT. Its protein product is CASSLASQPQHF.

In its sample, this clonotype was seen a few times. The chain uses TRBV5-1 and TRBJ1-4; the D is unclear. This CDR3 contains 13 residues. CDR1 is SGHRS, CDR2 YFSETQ, per germline. Trimming cost V 5 bases and J 5 bases, with 10 bases left between them. CDR3 sequence reads: CASRLGENEKLFF. CDR3 in DNA: TGCGCCAGCAGGCTGGGAGAGAATGAAAAACTGTTTTTT.

In this sample, this clonotype turned up a few times. The J gene is TRBJ2-1, the V gene TRBV7-2; unclear D gene. The CDR3 runs 15 residues. Deletions cut 1 base from V and 3 bases from J, with 10 bases between. Germline CDR1 SGHTA, CDR2 FQGNSA. The CDR3: CASSLEALGYNEQFF. CDR3 nucleotide sequence: TGTGCCAGCAGCTTAGAGGCCCTGGGCTACAATGAGCAGTTCTTC.

This clonotype was seen more than once but under ten times. V and J are TRBV20-1 and TRBJ2-5; the match to TRBD1 covers 8 bases. Germline V lookup: CDR1 DFQATT, CDR2 SNEGSKA (reference sequence). This CDR3 comprises 14 residues. Trimming removed 1 base from V and 2 bases from J; junction bases left unmatched: 3. CDR3 protein: CSARGTGPQETQYF. In DNA form, the CDR3 reads TGCAGTGCTAGAGGGACAGGGCCGCAAGAGACCCAGTACTTC.

This clonotype was recorded a few times. The genes are TRBV20-1 and TRBJ1-3; TRBD1 might be the D (5 bases). CDR1 is DFQATT, CDR2 SNEGSKA, per germline (reference sequence). Trimming stripped 3 bases from V and 0 bases from J, with 12 bases between. The CDR3 covers 15 residues. The chain's CDR3 is CSARGRQSSGNTIYF. The CDR3 DNA reads as TGCAGTGCTAGGGGACGCCAGAGCTCTGGAAACACCATATATTTT.

The chain uses TRBV19 and TRBJ2-2, with a possible D match to TRBD1 (5 bases). V lost 7 bases and J lost 3, with 15 bases in between. The germline V gene has CDR1 LNHDA and CDR2 SQIVND (reference sequence). The length of the CDR3 is 15 residues. As DNA, the CDR3 is TGTGCCAGTAATGACTTAGGGGCTTACACCGGGGAGCTGTTTTTT. Protein sequence: CASNDLGAYTGELFF.

This clonotype has ten or more counts. The chain employs TRBV19 and TRBJ1-1; D ambiguous. Germline-derived CDR1 and CDR2 are LNHDA and SQIVND (reference sequence). The V end lost 3 bases, the J end lost 3 bases, and 8 bases lay between the germline ends. The CDR3 sequence is 13 residues long. CDR3 bases: TGTGCCAGTAGTATCGTGGCGGACACTGAAGCTTTCTTT. Residues: CASSIVADTEAFF.

The V call is TRBV9, the J call TRBJ1-6; TRBD1 is a possible D gene (5 bases). The CDR3 extends over 16 amino acids. Germline V gives CDR1 SGDLS, CDR2 YYNGEE. Between the trimmed V and J ends, which lost 0 bases and 9 bases, there was a span of 16 bases. CDR3: CASSVAGGGSTSPLHF. CDR3 in DNA: TGTGCCAGCAGCGTAGCGGGGGGAGGGTCGACTTCACCCCTCCACTTT.

This clonotype was counted many times. V gene TRBV6-2 or TRBV6-3 combines with J gene TRBJ2-1; 10 bases fit TRBD2. V shed 2 bases and J 7 bases; nucleotides not matched to a gene: 5. Germline V CDR1 and CDR2: MNHEY, SVGEGT. The CDR3 loop spans 15 amino acids. The CDR3 nucleotides read TGTGCCAGCAGTTACACTAGCGGGATAAGGAATGAGCAGTTCTTC. Its translation is CASSYTSGIRNEQFF.

The J gene is TRBJ1-1, the V gene TRBV10-3, with 8 bases matching TRBD1. Germline assignment: CDR1 ENHRY and CDR2 SYGVKD. The CDR3 has 12 residues. This CDR3 reads CVSQTGDTEAFF. The CDR3 DNA reads as TGTGTCTCTCAGACAGGGGACACTGAAGCTTTCTTT.

This clonotype was seen a few times. This sequence joins TRBV10-3 and TRBJ1-5; 8 bases match TRBD1. CDR3 length: 13 residues. Germline V gene lookup returns CDR1 ENHRY and CDR2 SYGVKD. After removal of 6 bases from V and 7 bases from J, the junction contained 5 bases not matched to a gene. CDR3 sequence reads: CAISLDRDQPQHF. The CDR3 DNA reads TGTGCCATCAGCCTGGACAGGGACCAGCCCCAGCATTTT.

This clonotype was seen more than once but under ten times. V gene TRBV5-1 combines with J gene TRBJ2-2, with 9 bases that match TRBD1. V trimming: 7 bases; J trimming: 5 bases; junction bases outside the gene matches: 6. The CDR3 is 14 amino acids. CDR1 is SGHRS, CDR2 YFSETQ, per germline. The CDR3 sequence: CASGGTGSTGELFF. CDR3 DNA sequence: TGCGCCAGCGGAGGGACAGGGAGTACCGGGGAGCTGTTTTTT.

This clonotype has more than one count but fewer than ten. CDR3 nucleotides: TGTGCCACCAGCGCCGTCCCTTCCGTGACCAAAAACATTCAGTACTTC. This sequence encodes CATSAVPSVTKNIQYF. The gene calls are TRBV15 and TRBJ2-4; D unclear. Germline loops: CDR1 LNHNV, CDR2 YYDKDF (reference sequence). Trimming took off 5 bases at V and 2 bases at J, with 16 bases between the two ends. The CDR3 contains 16 residues.

At least ten counts were recorded for this clonotype. The chain uses TRBV28 and TRBJ2-3; 7 nucleotides match TRBD2. CDR3 size: 15 residues. Germline-derived CDR1 and CDR2 are MDHEN and SYDVKM. V lost 4 bases and J lost 0; bases outside the gene matches: 4. The CDR3 sequence is CASSSLALSTDTQYF. CDR3 in DNA: TGTGCCAGCAGTTCACTAGCGCTCAGCACAGATACGCAGTATTTT.

DNA of the CDR3: TGTGCCAGCAGAAACGTCCGAATCTACAATGAGCAGTTCTTC. Encoded protein: CASRNVRIYNEQFF. This chain uses TRBV27 with TRBJ2-1, with D hard to call. Trimming cost V 6 bases and J 3 bases, with 12 bases left between them. Germline V gives CDR1 MNHEY, CDR2 SMNVEV (reference sequence). The CDR3 is 14 residues long.

This clonotype was seen more than once but under ten times. The chain links TRBV20-1 to TRBJ1-3; D is ambiguous. This CDR3 comprises 13 residues. The V gene's germline CDR1 is DFQATT and CDR2 SNEGSKA (reference sequence). Deletions cut 2 bases from V and 0 bases from J, with 5 bases between. The CDR3 here is CSARITSGNTIYF. The CDR3 DNA sequence: TGCAGTGCTAGAATCACCTCTGGAAACACCATATATTTT.

The chain joins TRBV6-2 or TRBV6-3 to TRBJ2-3; 10 nucleotides align to TRBD2. CDR1 and CDR2 (germline): MNHEY, SVGEGT. With V trimmed by 7 bases and J by 6 bases, 10 bases remained unmatched. The CDR3 has 15 residues. The CDR3 here is CASTPRRTSGDTQYF. CDR3 nucleotides: TGTGCCAGCACCCCCCGAAGGACTAGCGGCGATACGCAGTATTTT.

V usage is TRBV6-5 and J usage is TRBJ1-1, with TRBD1 as a possible D gene (6 bases). Trimming pared 5 bases from V and 6 bases from J, leaving 16 bases between. The CDR3 has 14 residues. Germline values: CDR1 MNHEY, CDR2 SVGAGI. CDR3 sequence: CASSVSQGNPEAFF. In DNA, the CDR3 is TGTGCCAGCAGTGTGTCACAGGGCAACCCTGAAGCTTTCTTT.

The chain links TRBV7-2 to TRBJ2-2; D unresolved. V lost 4 bases and J lost 9, with 12 bases in between. CDR1 SGHTA and CDR2 FQGNSA come from the germline V gene. This CDR3 is built from 13 residues. CDR3 amino acids: CASSYPPTRELFF. Written as DNA, the CDR3 is TGTGCCAGCAGCTACCCCCCCACTAGGGAGCTGTTTTTT.

The rearrangement uses TRBV28 and TRBJ1-5; TRBD1 is a possible D gene (6 bases). The CDR3 length is 16 residues. Trimming cost V 2 bases and J 3 bases, with 14 bases left between them. Germline CDR1 is MDHEN and CDR2 is SYDVKM. This CDR3 reads CASSLPGALFNQPQHF. As DNA, the CDR3 is TGTGCCAGCAGTTTACCAGGGGCCCTTTTCAATCAGCCCCAGCATTTT.

This clonotype was observed a handful of times. The chain combines TRBV10-3 with TRBJ2-5, with 9 nucleotides matching TRBD1. Losses at the gene ends were 6 bases for V and 1 base for J; bases not matched to a gene: 15. The germline V gene encodes CDR1 ENHRY and CDR2 SYGVKD. The CDR3 totals 18 residues. The CDR3 sequence is CAISDRRRDRAGQETQYF. The CDR3 nucleotides are TGTGCCATCAGCGACCGACGACGGGACAGGGCGGGCCAAGAGACCCAGTACTTC.

This clonotype was seen ten or more times. The chain recombines TRBV14 with TRBJ2-1, with D possibly TRBD2 on 5 matching bases. With 0 bases removed from V and 0 bases from J, the gap between germline ends came to 9 bases. Germline lookup yields CDR1 SGHDN and CDR2 FVKESK. This CDR3 comprises 16 residues. DNA of the CDR3: TGTGCCAGCAGCCAAGATCTAGGGAGCTCCTACAATGAGCAGTTCTTC. The encoded protein is CASSQDLGSSYNEQFF.

This chain joins TRBV2 and TRBJ1-3; 7 bases fit TRBD1. The V gene end was trimmed by 8 bases and the J gene end by 4 bases; junction bases not matched to a gene: 11. The CDR3 runs 15 residues. Per germline, CDR1 SNHLY and CDR2 FYNNEI. The CDR3 coding sequence is TGTGCCAGCGTAAGGGGGCTGGGAGCCGGAAACACCATATATTTT. Amino acid sequence: CASVRGLGAGNTIYF.

This clonotype was seen only a few times. The chain is built from TRBV6-2 or TRBV6-3 and TRBJ2-6; no clear D. CDR1 is MNHEY and CDR2 is SVGEGT in the germline V gene. Trimming left V 6 bases short and J 2 bases short, with 5 bases between. CDR3 length: 13 residues. This CDR3 is CASRGTGANVLTF. For the CDR3, the DNA is TGTGCCAGCAGGGGAACTGGGGCCAACGTCCTGACTTTC.

V gene TRBV21-1 combines with J gene TRBJ1-5. TRBV21-1 is classified as a pseudogene. The CDR3 length is 16 residues. In DNA form, the CDR3 reads TGTGCCAGCAGCAAAGTAAGGTCGGATAGCAATCAGCCCCAGCATTTT. It codes for CASSKVRSDSNQPQHF.

This rearrangement joins TRBV18 to TRBJ1-3; no clear D gene. The CDR3 is 15 amino acids. Trimming removed 2 bases at V and 0 bases at J, with 8 bases between. The germline gives CDR1 KGHSH, CDR2 LQKENI. CDR3: CASSPSGNSGNTIYF. CDR3 sequence (DNA): TGTGCCAGCTCACCATCGGGCAACTCTGGAAACACCATATATTTT. The variable domain in full, completed from reference TRBV18 and TRBJ1-3, reads NAGVMQNPRHLVRRRGQEARLRCSPMKGHSHVYWYRQLPEEGLKFMVYLQKENIIDESGMPKERFSAEFPKEGPSILRIQQVVRGDSAAYFCASSPSGNSGNTIYFGEGSWLTVV.

Turning to this clonotype: A much larger clone lies a single base off, so this may be a read error. The CDR3, as DNA: TGCAGTGCTAGACGGACAGGGGGTCCAGATACGCGGTATTTT. This gives the protein CSARRTGGPDTRYF. V and J are TRBV20-1 and TRBJ2-3, with 10 bases fitting TRBD1. This CDR3 has 14 residues. Germline CDR1 reads DFQATT; CDR2 reads SNEGSKA (reference sequence).

The chain joins TRBV5-6 to TRBJ2-5; D gene unclear. From germline, CDR1 is SGHDT and CDR2 YYEEEE. V was pared by 1 base and J by 2 bases, with 9 bases between. This CDR3 spans 14 amino acids. CDR3 nucleotides: TGTGCCAGCAGCTTGCCGCAGCGACAAGAGACCCAGTACTTC. This gives the protein CASSLPQRQETQYF.